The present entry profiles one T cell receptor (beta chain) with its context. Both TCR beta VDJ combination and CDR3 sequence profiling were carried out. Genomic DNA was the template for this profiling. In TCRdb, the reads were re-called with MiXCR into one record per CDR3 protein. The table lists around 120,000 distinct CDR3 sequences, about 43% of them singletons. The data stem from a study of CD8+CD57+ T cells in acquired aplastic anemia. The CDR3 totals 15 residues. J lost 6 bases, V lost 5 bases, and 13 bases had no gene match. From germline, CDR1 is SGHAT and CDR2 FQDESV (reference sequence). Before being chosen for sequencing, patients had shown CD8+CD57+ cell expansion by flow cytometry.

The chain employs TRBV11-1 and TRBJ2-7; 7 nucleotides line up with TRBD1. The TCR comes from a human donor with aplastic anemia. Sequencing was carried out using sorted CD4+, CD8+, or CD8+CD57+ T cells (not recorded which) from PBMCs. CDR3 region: CASSTEIDRAVEQYF. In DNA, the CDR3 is TGTGCCAGCAGCACTGAAATCGACAGGGCTGTCGAGCAGTACTTC.